This T cell receptor (beta chain) was identified during a study of blood T cell repertoires in COVID-19. Study overall: PBMCs, B-cell-depleted T cells, or T cells provided the cDNA or gDNA that made up the material.

Sequencing was performed with immunoSEQ multiplex PCR; in TCRdb, only in-frame clones are kept and a portion is missing. This repertoire shows hundreds of thousands of clones, about 87% found once; its top ten account for around 2.9%. V dropped 3 bases and J dropped 3; count of bases not matched to a gene: 5. Germline CDR1 reads SGHNT; CDR2 reads YYREEE (reference sequence). There are 15 residues in the CDR3. What was sequenced was PBMCs or T cells enriched from blood (not recorded which). The chain links TRBV5-4 to TRBJ1-2; 10 bases map to TRBD1. The TCR originated in a woman between 45 and 65 years old who had recovered from COVID-19. Here the CDR3 reads CASSSPGQGYYGYTF. CDR3 nucleotides: TGTGCCAGCAGCTCCCCGGGACAGGGGTACTATGGCTACACCTTC.